Below, 32 T cell receptor beta chains from the same sample are listed, as sequenced in a study of T cell responses to AZD1222 COVID-19 vaccine. Some clones are missing from TCRdb's copy, which holds only in-frame ones; the method was immunoSEQ multiplex PCR. The data hold 100,000 to 150,000 clones, with 90% observed a single time. The sample consisted of peripheral blood, taken on day 0 of AZD1222 vaccination. These receptor sequences come from an adult in good health.

The chain couples TRBV5-6 to TRBJ2-3, with D perhaps TRBD1 (5 bases). CDR3 length: 15 amino acids. V lost 4 bases to trimming and J lost 2 bases, with 14 bases between them. CDR1 SGHDT and CDR2 YYEEEE come from the germline V gene. The CDR3 DNA reads as TGTGCCAGCAGCCAAGGGGCTCCCTACACAGATACGCAGTATTTT. Encoded protein: CASSQGAPYTDTQYF.

V usage is TRBV19 and J usage is TRBJ2-7, with D perhaps matching TRBD2 (6 bases). Germline V gene data show CDR1 as LNHDA and CDR2 as SQIVND (reference sequence). Trimming pared 10 bases from V and 3 bases from J, leaving 16 bases between. This CDR3 has 13 amino acids. In DNA form, the CDR3 reads TGTGCCACCGGGGGTTTCGCATTCTACGAGCAGTACTTC. This gives the protein CATGGFAFYEQYF. Using reference TRBV19 and TRBJ2-7 for the parts outside the CDR3, the full variable domain is DGGITQSPKYLFRKEGQNVTLSCEQNLNHDAMYWYRQDPGQGLRLIYYSQIVNDFQKGDIAEGYSVSREKKESFPLTVTSAQKNPTAFYLCATGGFAFYEQYFGPGTRLTVT.

CDR3 residues: CASSLTGTGANSPLHF. The CDR3 DNA sequence: TGTGCCAGCAGCCTGACCGGGACAGGGGCTAATTCACCCCTCCACTTT. V usage is TRBV5-6 and J usage is TRBJ1-6, with 10 nucleotides matching TRBD1. From germline, CDR1 is SGHDT and CDR2 YYEEEE. The CDR3 totals 16 residues. V gave up 4 bases and J gave up 6 bases; unmatched junction bases: 7.

This rearrangement joins TRBV14 to TRBJ2-7; 7 bases are a match to TRBD1. From germline, CDR1 is SGHDN and CDR2 FVKESK. After removal of 4 bases from V and 2 bases from J, the junction contained 5 bases not matched to a gene. The CDR3 extends over 14 amino acids. Written as DNA, the CDR3 is TGTGCCAGCAGCCTACGGGACAGTGCCTACGAGCAGTACTTC. Translated: CASSLRDSAYEQYF.

This chain connects TRBV6-2 or TRBV6-3 to TRBJ2-3; no clear D gene. Germline V CDR1 and CDR2: MNHEY, SVGEGT. The germline V and J ends were trimmed by 2 bases and 4 bases, with 4 bases remaining between them. The CDR3 extends over 12 amino acids. CDR3 DNA: TGTGCCAGCAGTTACGATGCAGATACGCAGTATTTT. Amino acid sequence: CASSYDADTQYF.

The rearrangement links TRBV9 to TRBJ1-6; TRBD1 matches 7 bases. The junction had 6 bases not matched to a gene; V was cut back by 0 bases and J by 9 bases. Germline V gene sequence: CDR1 SGDLS, CDR2 YYNGEE. The CDR3 is made up of 15 amino acids. The CDR3 sequence is CASSVAGQGGSPLHF. DNA for the CDR3: TGTGCCAGCAGCGTAGCCGGTCAGGGGGGTTCACCCCTCCACTTT.

This chain uses TRBV19 with TRBJ2-7, with 10 bases fitting TRBD2. The J segment lost 1 base and the V segment lost 1 base, leaving 7 bases of the junction unmatched. Per the germline V gene, CDR1 is LNHDA and CDR2 is SQIVND (reference sequence). This CDR3 comprises 17 residues. Here the CDR3 reads CASSIGGLAGDSYEQYF. The DNA of the CDR3 is TGTGCCAGTAGTATAGGAGGTCTAGCGGGGGATTCCTACGAGCAGTACTTC.

This clone showed up just a few times. The chain combines TRBV10-1 with TRBJ2-7, with D tentatively TRBD1 (6 bases). The CDR3 loop spans 13 amino acids. The V end was cut by 5 bases, the J end by 2 bases, with 10 bases between. Germline loops: CDR1 WNHNN, CDR2 SYGVQD (reference sequence). The CDR3 reads CASSRDTTYEQYF. CDR3 nucleotide sequence: TGCGCCAGCAGTAGGGACACCACCTACGAGCAGTACTTC.

V is TRBV6-5 and J is TRBJ1-1; perhaps TRBD1 as D (5 bases). V lost 2 bases and J 1 base, leaving 8 bases between the germline ends. Germline V gives CDR1 MNHEY, CDR2 SVGAGI. The CDR3 loop spans 14 amino acids. The CDR3 bases are TGTGCCAGCAGTTACCTTGACAGGAACACTGAAGCTTTCTTT. It translates to CASSYLDRNTEAFF.

The chain is built from TRBV6-1 and TRBJ2-1; 7 bases fit TRBD2. The germline CDR1 and CDR2 sequences are MNHNS and SASEGT. The CDR3 consists of 15 residues. After removal of 2 bases from V and 6 bases from J, the junction contained 7 bases not matched to a gene. CDR3 coding DNA: TGTGCCAGCAGTGAATTTTCAGGGAGGGGCAATGAGCAGTTCTTC. Its translation: CASSEFSGRGNEQFF.

A remark on this clone: Additional DNA sequences in this sample encode the identical CDR3. The chain is built from TRBV7-9 and TRBJ1-4; 8 bases are a match to TRBD1. J gave up 8 bases and V 5 bases, and 7 bases lay outside the gene matches. CDR3 size: 14 residues. Germline CDR1 reads SEHNR; CDR2 reads FQNEAQ (reference sequence). The CDR3 bases are TGTGCCAGCAGCCTCGGACAGGGTAACGAAAAACTGTTTTTT. Amino acids: CASSLGQGNEKLFF.

The chain couples TRBV24-1 to TRBJ2-1; weak D call: TRBD1 (5 bases). The CDR3 has 14 amino acids. Germline V gene lookup returns CDR1 KGHDR and CDR2 SFDVKD. Trimming pared 0 bases from V and 7 bases from J, leaving 9 bases between. CDR3 bases: TGTGCCACCAGTGATTTGGGGGCGGTTAATGAGCAGTTCTTC. Amino acid sequence: CATSDLGAVNEQFF.

The CDR3 spells CASSLGVNIYEQYF. The CDR3 nucleotides read TGTGCCAGCAGCTTAGGGGTGAATATCTACGAGCAGTACTTC. The chain combines TRBV11-1 with TRBJ2-7, with D unresolved. CDR1 and CDR2 from the germline V gene are SGHAT and FQDESV (reference sequence). V shed 1 base and J shed 3 bases, with 10 bases lying between them. CDR3 length: 14 residues.

The genes are TRBV21-1 and TRBJ1-5; the listed D gene, TRBD1, was not tested against the DNA. TRBV21-1 is marked as a pseudogene. This CDR3 region has 15 residues. The CDR3 nucleotides are TGTGCCAGCAGGCAACAGGGGGTAGGGGATCAGCCCCAGCATTTT. As protein: CASRQQGVGDQPQHF.

J is TRBJ1-6 and V is TRBV2, with D perhaps TRBD1 (6 bases). This CDR3 region has 16 residues. Germline CDR1 is SNHLY and CDR2 is FYNNEI. Between the trimmed V and J ends, which lost 2 bases and 2 bases, there was a span of 10 bases. CDR3 sequence: CASSEIRTAYNSPLHF. The CDR3 DNA sequence: TGTGCCAGCAGTGAAATTCGGACAGCCTATAATTCACCCCTCCACTTT.

The gene calls are TRBV6-5 and TRBJ1-1; D remains ambiguous. Trimming removed 2 bases from V and 0 bases from J, with 10 bases in between. The CDR3 extends over 15 amino acids. Germline V lookup: CDR1 MNHEY, CDR2 SVGAGI. CDR3 DNA sequence: TGTGCCAGCAGTTACCCCCCGGGCATGAACACTGAAGCTTTCTTT. This gives the protein CASSYPPGMNTEAFF.

This chain connects TRBV5-4 to TRBJ1-1; a possible D gene is TRBD1 (6 bases). V dropped 4 bases and J dropped 2 bases, with 12 bases sitting between them. Per germline, CDR1 SGHNT and CDR2 YYREEE (reference sequence). There are 14 residues in the CDR3. The CDR3 coding sequence is TGTGCCAGCAGCCCTACACAGGGTAACACTGAAGCTTTCTTT. Its translation is CASSPTQGNTEAFF.

The chain employs TRBV30 and TRBJ1-6, with TRBD1 as a possible D gene (6 bases). The V gene lost 1 base and the J gene lost 9 bases, with 13 bases spanning the gap. Germline CDR1 and CDR2: GTSNPN and SVGIG (reference sequence). The CDR3 totals 14 residues. The CDR3 region is CAWSEARGRSPLHF. CDR3 DNA sequence: TGTGCCTGGAGTGAGGCCAGGGGACGTTCACCCCTCCACTTT.

This chain joins TRBV7-2 and TRBJ1-5, with D unclear. This CDR3 region has 15 residues. Germline CDR1 and CDR2: SGHTA and FQGNSA. Trimming took off 1 base at V and 7 bases at J, with 14 bases between the two ends. The CDR3 nucleotides read TGTGCCAGCAGCTTAGTGGTCGCGGGGAACCAGCCCCAGCATTTT. Its protein is CASSLVVAGNQPQHF. Supplemented by reference TRBV7-2 and TRBJ1-5, the full variable domain reads GAGVSQSPSNKVTEKGKDVELRCDPISGHTALYWYRQSLGQGLEFLIYFQGNSAPDKSGLPSDRFSAERTGGSVSTLTIQRTQQEDSAVYLCASSLVVAGNQPQHFGDGTRLSIL.

This clone was counted a single time. J is TRBJ2-5 and V is TRBV9; D gene uncertain. This CDR3 has 12 residues. The V end lost 3 bases, the J end lost 0 bases, and 3 bases lay between the germline ends. CDR1 SGDLS and CDR2 YYNGEE come from the germline V gene. The CDR3 loop is CASSAYQETQYF. The CDR3 DNA follows: TGTGCCAGCAGCGCGTACCAAGAGACCCAGTACTTC.

The chain links TRBV6-6 to TRBJ2-1; possibly TRBD1 for D (6 bases). CDR1 and CDR2 from the germline V gene are MNHNY and SVGAGI (reference sequence). This CDR3 contains 14 residues. Between the trimmed V and J ends, which lost 2 bases and 7 bases, there was a span of 12 bases. The DNA for the CDR3 is TGTGCCAGCAGTTACATCGTTAGGGGGAATGAGCAGTTCTTC. Translation gives CASSYIVRGNEQFF.

V is TRBV7-3 and J is TRBJ2-5; TRBD1 might be the D (5 bases). The CDR3 runs 13 residues. Germline CDR1 is SGHTA and CDR2 is FQGTGA. V was pared by 8 bases and J by 5 bases, with 15 bases between. The DNA of the CDR3 is TGTGCCAGCTCGGCAGGGCACGTCGAGACCCAGTACTTC. Its protein is CASSAGHVETQYF.

The chain uses TRBV30 and TRBJ2-3; a possible D gene is TRBD1 (5 bases). This CDR3 has 12 amino acids. Germline lookup yields CDR1 GTSNPN and CDR2 SVGIG (reference sequence). The chain's CDR3 is CAKDSATDTQYF. Written as DNA, the CDR3 is TGTGCTAAAGACAGCGCCACAGATACGCAGTATTTT.

This chain links TRBV18 with TRBJ2-2, with TRBD1 matching over 8 bases. Trimming took 6 bases from V and 5 from J; bases not matched to a gene: 14. Germline-derived CDR1 and CDR2 are KGHSH and LQKENI. The CDR3 loop spans 17 amino acids. CDR3 sequence reads: CASSRSSDRATTGELFF. CDR3 bases: TGTGCCAGCTCTCGAAGCTCGGACAGGGCGACAACCGGGGAGCTGTTTTTT.

The chain links TRBV5-1 to TRBJ2-5, with TRBD2 as a possible D gene (5 bases). V dropped 0 bases and J dropped 4 bases, with 10 bases sitting between them. CDR3 size: 14 residues. Germline V CDR1 and CDR2: SGHRS, YFSETQ. The CDR3 spells CASSLVEGGETQYF. The CDR3 nucleotides are TGCGCCAGCAGCTTGGTTGAGGGCGGAGAGACCCAGTACTTC.

The chain combines TRBV28 with TRBJ1-4, with 10 nucleotides matching TRBD1. Germline values: CDR1 MDHEN, CDR2 SYDVKM. The V gene end was trimmed by 5 bases and the J gene end by 8 bases; junction bases not matched to a gene: 8. The CDR3 is 15 amino acids. CDR3 DNA sequence: TGTGCCAGCAGTCCTAGACAGGGGGCTAGAGAAAAACTGTTTTTT. This codes for CASSPRQGAREKLFF.

The rearrangement joins TRBV7-2 to TRBJ2-5, with TRBD2 matching 13 bases. Unmatched junction bases numbered 6, after V lost 1 base and J lost 4 bases. This CDR3 has 17 residues. Per germline, CDR1 SGHTA and CDR2 FQGNSA. The CDR3 DNA reads as TGTGCCAGCAGCTTAGGAGTGGGACTAGCGGGGACAGAGACCCAGTACTTC. This encodes CASSLGVGLAGTETQYF.

This chain links TRBV6-5 with TRBJ2-7; D might be TRBD1 (6 bases). CDR1 is MNHEY and CDR2 is SVGAGI in the germline V gene. V gave up 1 base and J gave up 6 bases, with 10 bases separating them. The CDR3 covers 13 residues. Here the CDR3 DNA reads TGTGCCAGCAGTTACTTCGAAGGGGGCGAGCAGTACTTC. This sequence encodes CASSYFEGGEQYF.

The chain joins TRBV5-6 to TRBJ1-6; TRBD1 matches at 9 bases. The CDR3 loop spans 17 amino acids. The V gene end was trimmed by 4 bases and the J gene end by 0 bases; junction bases not matched to a gene: 5. CDR1 and CDR2 from the germline V gene are SGHDT and YYEEEE. The CDR3 DNA follows: TGTGCCAGCAGCGTCGACAGGGGGAGCTCCTATAATTCACCCCTCCACTTT. It yields the protein CASSVDRGSSYNSPLHF.

The V call is TRBV28, the J call TRBJ1-4; D is possibly TRBD1 (5 bases). The V end lost 7 bases, the J end lost 10 bases, and 16 bases lay between the germline ends. The CDR3 consists of 13 residues. Germline V gives CDR1 MDHEN, CDR2 SYDVKM. The CDR3 DNA reads as TGTGCCAGCACCCAGCATCTGGGGGGAAAACTGTTTTTT. Translating it yields CASTQHLGGKLFF.

The table lists this clone with a few counts. V gene TRBV5-1 combines with J gene TRBJ1-1, with 9 positions matching TRBD1. Looked up from germline, CDR1 is SGHRS and CDR2 is YFSETQ. There are 15 residues in the CDR3. Trimming took 2 bases from V and 2 from J; bases not matched to a gene: 4. The CDR3 sequence is CASSLQGASNTEAFF. The CDR3 DNA reads as TGCGCCAGCAGCTTACAGGGGGCTAGCAACACTGAAGCTTTCTTT. The full variable domain, completed using reference TRBV5-1 and TRBJ1-1, is KAGVTQTPRYLIKTRGQQVTLSCSPISGHRSVSWYQQTPGQGLQFLFEYFSETQRNKGNFPGRFSGRQFSNSRSEMNVSTLELGDSALYLCASSLQGASNTEAFFGQGTRLTVV.

This chain uses TRBV4-3 with TRBJ1-1; TRBD1 is a possible D gene (5 bases). The CDR3 length is 12 residues. Trimming removed 5 bases at V and 5 bases at J, with 9 bases between. The germline V gene encodes CDR1 LGHNA and CDR2 YSLEER. CDR3 protein: CASSGEGTEAFF. In nucleotides, the CDR3 is TGCGCCAGCAGCGGAGAGGGGACTGAAGCTTTCTTT.